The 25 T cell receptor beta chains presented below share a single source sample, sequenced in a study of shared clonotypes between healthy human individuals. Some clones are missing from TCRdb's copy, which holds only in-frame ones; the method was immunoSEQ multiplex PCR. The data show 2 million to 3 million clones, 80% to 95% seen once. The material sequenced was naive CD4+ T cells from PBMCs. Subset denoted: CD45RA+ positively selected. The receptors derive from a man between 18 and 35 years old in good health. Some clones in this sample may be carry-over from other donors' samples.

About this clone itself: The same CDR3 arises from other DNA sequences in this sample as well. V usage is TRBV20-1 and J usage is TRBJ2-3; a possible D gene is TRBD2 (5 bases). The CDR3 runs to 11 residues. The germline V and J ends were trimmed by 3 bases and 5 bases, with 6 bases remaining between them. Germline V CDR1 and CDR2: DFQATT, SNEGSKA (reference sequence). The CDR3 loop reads CSARREDTQYF. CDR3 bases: TGCAGTGCTAGGAGGGAAGATACGCAGTATTTT.

Here the CDR3 reads CASSYQTVAKNIQYF. For the CDR3, the DNA is TGTGCCAGCAGCTACCAGACGGTAGCCAAAAACATTCAGTACTTC. The chain recombines TRBV28 with TRBJ2-4, with unresolved D. Germline lookup yields CDR1 MDHEN and CDR2 SYDVKM. Trimming removed 6 bases at V and 0 bases at J, with 12 bases between. This CDR3 has 15 residues.

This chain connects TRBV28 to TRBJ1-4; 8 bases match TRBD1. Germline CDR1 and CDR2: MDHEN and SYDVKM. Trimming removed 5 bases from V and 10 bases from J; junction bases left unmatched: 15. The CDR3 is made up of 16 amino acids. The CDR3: CASSPLGQGQFLKLFF. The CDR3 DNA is TGTGCCAGCAGTCCTTTAGGACAGGGTCAGTTCTTAAAACTGTTTTTT.

CDR3 in amino acids: CAWSRGQSYEQYF. The CDR3 region has the DNA TGTGCCTGGAGTCGGGGACAGTCCTACGAGCAGTACTTC. This chain links TRBV30 with TRBJ2-7; the match to TRBD1 covers 7 bases. Germline loops: CDR1 GTSNPN, CDR2 SVGIG (reference sequence). The CDR3 runs to 13 residues. Trimming cost V 2 bases and J 1 base; bases outside gene matches: 2.

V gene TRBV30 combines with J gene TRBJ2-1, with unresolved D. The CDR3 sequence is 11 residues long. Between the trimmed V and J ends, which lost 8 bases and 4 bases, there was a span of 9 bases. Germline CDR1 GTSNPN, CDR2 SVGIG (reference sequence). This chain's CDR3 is CAGEEYNEQFF. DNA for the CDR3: TGTGCCGGCGAGGAGTACAATGAGCAGTTCTTC.

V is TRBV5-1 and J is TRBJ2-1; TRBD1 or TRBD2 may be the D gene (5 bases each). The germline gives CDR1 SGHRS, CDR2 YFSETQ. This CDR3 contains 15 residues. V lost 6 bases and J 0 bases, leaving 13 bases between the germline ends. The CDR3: CASNPGRDSYNEQFF. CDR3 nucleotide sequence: TGCGCCAGCAATCCGGGACGGGACTCCTACAATGAGCAGTTCTTC. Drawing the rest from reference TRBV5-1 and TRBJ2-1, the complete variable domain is KAGVTQTPRYLIKTRGQQVTLSCSPISGHRSVSWYQQTPGQGLQFLFEYFSETQRNKGNFPGRFSGRQFSNSRSEMNVSTLELGDSALYLCASNPGRDSYNEQFFGPGTRLTVL.

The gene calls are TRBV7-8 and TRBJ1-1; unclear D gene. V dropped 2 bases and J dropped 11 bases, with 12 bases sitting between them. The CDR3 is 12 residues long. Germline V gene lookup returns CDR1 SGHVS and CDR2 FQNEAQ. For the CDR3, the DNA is TGTGCCAGCAGCTTAAACGGGAGGACGGCTTTCTTT. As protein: CASSLNGRTAFF.

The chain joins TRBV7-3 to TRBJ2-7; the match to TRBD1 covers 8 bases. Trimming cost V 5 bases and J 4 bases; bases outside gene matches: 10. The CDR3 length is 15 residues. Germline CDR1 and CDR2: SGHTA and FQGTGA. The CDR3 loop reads CASSPAAGGGYEQYF. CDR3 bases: TGTGCCAGCAGCCCCGCGGCAGGGGGCGGTTACGAGCAGTACTTC.

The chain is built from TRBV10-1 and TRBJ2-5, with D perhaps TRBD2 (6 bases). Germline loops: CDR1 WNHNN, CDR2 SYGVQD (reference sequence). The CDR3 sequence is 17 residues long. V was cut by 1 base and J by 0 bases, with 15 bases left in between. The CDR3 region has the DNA TGCGCCAGCAGTGAGTGGGAGGAACTTTTGTACCAAGAGACCCAGTACTTC. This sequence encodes CASSEWEELLYQETQYF.

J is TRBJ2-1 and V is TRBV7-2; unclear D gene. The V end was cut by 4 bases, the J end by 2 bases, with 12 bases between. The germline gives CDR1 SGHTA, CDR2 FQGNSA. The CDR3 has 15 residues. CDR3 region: CASSSTLFPYNEQFF. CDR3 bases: TGTGCCAGCAGCTCGACTCTTTTCCCCTACAATGAGCAGTTCTTC.

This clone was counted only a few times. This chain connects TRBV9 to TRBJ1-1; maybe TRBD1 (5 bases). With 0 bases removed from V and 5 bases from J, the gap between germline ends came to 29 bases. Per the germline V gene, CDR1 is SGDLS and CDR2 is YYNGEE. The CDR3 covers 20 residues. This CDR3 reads CASSVDTFPGHSRRGTEAFF. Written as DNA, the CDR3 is TGTGCCAGCAGCGTAGACACTTTTCCAGGACACTCGCGGAGGGGAACTGAAGCTTTCTTT.

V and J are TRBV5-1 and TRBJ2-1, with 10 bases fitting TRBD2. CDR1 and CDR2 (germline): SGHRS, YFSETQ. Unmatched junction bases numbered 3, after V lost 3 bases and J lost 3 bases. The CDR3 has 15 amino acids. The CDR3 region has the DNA TGCGCCAGCAGCTCCGGGACTAGCGACTACAATGAGCAGTTCTTC. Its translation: CASSSGTSDYNEQFF.

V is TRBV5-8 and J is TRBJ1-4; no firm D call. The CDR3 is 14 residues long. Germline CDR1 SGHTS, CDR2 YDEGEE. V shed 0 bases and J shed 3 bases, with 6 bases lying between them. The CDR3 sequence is CASSLASPNEKLFF. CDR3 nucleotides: TGTGCCAGCAGCTTGGCCAGCCCTAATGAAAAACTGTTTTTT.

The CDR3 DNA reads as TGTGCCAGCAGTTCCACGGACAGGGCCCTCACAGATACGCAGTATTTT. Protein: CASSSTDRALTDTQYF. The chain combines TRBV28 with TRBJ2-3; 8 positions match TRBD1. The CDR3 extends over 16 amino acids. The junction had 8 bases not matched to a gene; V was cut back by 4 bases and J by 2 bases. Germline loops: CDR1 MDHEN, CDR2 SYDVKM.

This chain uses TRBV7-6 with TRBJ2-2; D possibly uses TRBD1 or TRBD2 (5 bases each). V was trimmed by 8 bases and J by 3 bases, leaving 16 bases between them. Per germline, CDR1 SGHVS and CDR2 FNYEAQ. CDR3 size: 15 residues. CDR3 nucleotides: TGTGCCAGCGTCGGTATTTCGGGGCACACCGGGGAGCTGTTTTTT. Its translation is CASVGISGHTGELFF.

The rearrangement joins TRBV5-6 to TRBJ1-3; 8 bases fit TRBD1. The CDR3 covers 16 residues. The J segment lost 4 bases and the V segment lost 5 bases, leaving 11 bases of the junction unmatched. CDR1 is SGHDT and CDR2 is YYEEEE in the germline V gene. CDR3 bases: TGTGCCAGCAGTCCCTCAAGGGACAGGATGGGAAACACCATATATTTT. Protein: CASSPSRDRMGNTIYF.

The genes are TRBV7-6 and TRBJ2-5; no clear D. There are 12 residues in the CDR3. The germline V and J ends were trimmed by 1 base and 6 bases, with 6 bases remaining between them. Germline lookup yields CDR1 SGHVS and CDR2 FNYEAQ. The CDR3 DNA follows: TGTGCCAGCAGCTTAGTTGGCCAGACCCAGTACTTC. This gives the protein CASSLVGQTQYF.

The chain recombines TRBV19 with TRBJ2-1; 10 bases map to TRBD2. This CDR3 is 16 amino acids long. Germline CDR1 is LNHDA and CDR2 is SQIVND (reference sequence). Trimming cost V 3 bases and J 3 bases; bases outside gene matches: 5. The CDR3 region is CASSILAGANYNEQFF. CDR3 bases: TGTGCCAGTAGTATCCTAGCGGGAGCTAACTACAATGAGCAGTTCTTC.

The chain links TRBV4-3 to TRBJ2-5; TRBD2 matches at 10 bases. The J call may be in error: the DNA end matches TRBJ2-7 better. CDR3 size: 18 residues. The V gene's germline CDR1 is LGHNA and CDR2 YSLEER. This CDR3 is CASSQGVGAGGLNYEQYF. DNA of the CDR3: TGCGCCAGCAGCCAAGGGGTTGGAGCGGGAGGGCTAAACTACGAGCAGTACTTC.

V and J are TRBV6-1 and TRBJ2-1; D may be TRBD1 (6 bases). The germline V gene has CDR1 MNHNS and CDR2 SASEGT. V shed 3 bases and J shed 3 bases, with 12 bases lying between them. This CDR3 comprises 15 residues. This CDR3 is CASSEDRSYYNEQFF. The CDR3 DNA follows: TGTGCCAGCAGTGAGGACAGATCGTACTACAATGAGCAGTTCTTC.

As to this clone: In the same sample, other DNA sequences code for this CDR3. CDR3 amino acids: CASKRLAGSYEQYF. For the CDR3, the DNA is TGTGCCAGCAAACGACTAGCGGGGAGCTACGAGCAGTACTTC. The chain links TRBV6-1 to TRBJ2-7; 11 nucleotides line up with TRBD2. Per germline, CDR1 MNHNS and CDR2 SASEGT. The CDR3 has 14 amino acids. V was pared by 7 bases and J by 3 bases, with 5 bases of the junction left unmatched.

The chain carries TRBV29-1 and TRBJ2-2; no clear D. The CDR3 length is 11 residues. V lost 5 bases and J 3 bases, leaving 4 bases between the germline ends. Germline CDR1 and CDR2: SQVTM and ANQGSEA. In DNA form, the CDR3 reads TGCAGCGTTAGCCACACCGGGGAGCTGTTTTTT. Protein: CSVSHTGELFF.

The CDR3 spells CASSLKGADYGYTF. The CDR3 nucleotides are TGTGCCAGCAGCTTAAAGGGGGCGGACTATGGCTACACCTTC. The chain has TRBV7-9 and TRBJ1-2, with TRBD1 matching over 7 bases. The J segment lost 3 bases and the V segment lost 2 bases, leaving 3 bases of the junction unmatched. This CDR3 region has 14 residues. Germline lookup yields CDR1 SEHNR and CDR2 FQNEAQ (reference sequence).

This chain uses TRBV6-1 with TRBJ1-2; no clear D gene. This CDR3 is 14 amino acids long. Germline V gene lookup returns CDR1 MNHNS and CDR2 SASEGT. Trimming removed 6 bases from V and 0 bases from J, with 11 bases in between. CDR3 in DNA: TGTGCCAGCAGAACAAGTGGGGCTAACTATGGCTACACCTTC. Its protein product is CASRTSGANYGYTF.

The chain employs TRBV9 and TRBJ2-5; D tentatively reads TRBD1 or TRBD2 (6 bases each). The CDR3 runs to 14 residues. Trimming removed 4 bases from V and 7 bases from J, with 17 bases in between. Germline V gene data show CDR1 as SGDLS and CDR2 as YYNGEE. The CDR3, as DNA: TGTGCCAGCAGCCCCGTGGGGGGCGGGATGACCCAGTACTTC. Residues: CASSPVGGGMTQYF.